This entry features one TCR beta chain sequence. Its matching antigen is unknown. This entry comes from a study of spatial heterogeneity in lung cancer. Turning to the study itself: Median follow-up for sequenced PBMC samples was around two years after resection, when such samples existed. Overall study results and limits: Compared with follow-up, resection was when ubiquitous expanded tumor TCRs appeared in blood more.

V was trimmed by 0 bases and J by 6 bases, leaving 10 bases between them. Germline CDR1 SGHRS, CDR2 YFSETQ. This CDR3 has 14 amino acids. Specified time point: blood at routine non-recurrence follow-up after resection. No cells were sorted before sequencing. The whole RNA sequenced was extracted from tumor, nontumor lung or frozen PBMC. Each molecule of TCR cDNA was tagged with one unique molecular identifier. TCRdb analysed the 5' RACE reads with MiXCR anew, one entry per CDR3 protein. The sample holds some 120,000 distinct CDR3 sequences, more than 10% seen once. The input for sequencing was PBMCs, taken at follow-up. The source of this sequence is a male donor with early-stage non-small cell lung cancer. This chain links TRBV5-1 with TRBJ1-5; D not resolved. The CDR3 is CASSLEGLTQPQHF. CDR3 nucleotide sequence: TGCGCCAGCAGCTTGGAAGGGTTAACTCAGCCCCAGCATTTT. The full variable domain, with the rest looked up from reference TRBV5-1 and TRBJ1-5, is KAGVTQTPRYLIKTRGQQVTLSCSPISGHRSVSWYQQTPGQGLQFLFEYFSETQRNKGNFPGRFSGRQFSNSRSEMNVSTLELGDSALYLCASSLEGLTQPQHFGDGTRLSIL.